The 13 T cell receptor beta chains reported below all come from one sample, sequenced in a study of STAT5B mutations in CD4+ large granular lymphocyte leukemia. TCRdb's copy holds only in-frame clones and misses some; the assay was immunoSEQ multiplex PCR. This repertoire shows about 24,000 clones, 78% found once; its top ten account for 0.35% to 0.45%. The material sequenced was CD4+ T cells from blood buffy coats. The receptors were gathered from a human donor in good health.

The chain recombines TRBV19 with TRBJ2-3; no firm D call. The CDR3 extends over 16 amino acids. With 1 base removed from V and 11 bases from J, the gap between germline ends came to 22 bases. CDR1 and CDR2 from the germline V gene are LNHDA and SQIVND (reference sequence). CDR3 nucleotide sequence: TGTGCCAGTAGTATAGGACACTTGGTACCGTTGGATGGGCAGTATTTT. Protein: CASSIGHLVPLDGQYF.

This rearrangement joins TRBV7-2 to TRBJ1-3; D perhaps matches TRBD1 (6 bases). V was shortened by 3 bases and J by 2 bases, with 17 bases between the two germline ends. Germline V CDR1 and CDR2: SGHTA, FQGNSA. This CDR3 region has 17 residues. CDR3 nucleotide sequence: TGTGCCAGCAGCTTGTTTCCCCTGGGGGGGCCTGGAAACACCATATATTTT. As protein: CASSLFPLGGPGNTIYF. The whole variable domain, filled in from reference TRBV7-2 and TRBJ1-3, reads GAGVSQSPSNKVTEKGKDVELRCDPISGHTALYWYRQSLGQGLEFLIYFQGNSAPDKSGLPSDRFSAERTGGSVSTLTIQRTQQEDSAVYLCASSLFPLGGPGNTIYFGEGSWLTVV.

This clone was observed a few times. This chain connects TRBV18 to TRBJ2-7; D possibly corresponds to TRBD2 (7 bases). CDR1 KGHSH and CDR2 LQKENI come from the germline V gene. The CDR3 is made up of 14 amino acids. V shed 2 bases and J shed 5 bases, with 13 bases lying between them. The CDR3 coding sequence is TGTGCCAGCTCACCAACGGGGGGCGGCCACGAGCAGTACTTC. It specifies CASSPTGGGHEQYF.

The sample holds one count of this clone. V gene TRBV19 combines with J gene TRBJ2-3, with 10 bases fitting TRBD2. The V gene end was trimmed by 7 bases and the J gene end by 5 bases; junction bases not matched to a gene: 12. This CDR3 contains 16 residues. CDR1 LNHDA and CDR2 SQIVND come from the germline V gene (reference sequence). The CDR3 region has the DNA TGTGCCAGTAAACGGACTAGCGGTAAAGCAGGAGATACGCAGTATTTT. Protein sequence: CASKRTSGKAGDTQYF.

The genes are TRBV7-9 and TRBJ2-1; 10 bases are a match to TRBD2. Germline lookup yields CDR1 SEHNR and CDR2 FQNEAQ (reference sequence). The CDR3 contains 16 residues. V shed 5 bases and J 7 bases; nucleotides not matched to a gene: 11. In DNA form, the CDR3 reads TGTGCCAGCAGCCCACGGACTAGCGGAGATACAAATGAGCAGTTCTTC. Translated: CASSPRTSGDTNEQFF.

V gene TRBV5-6 combines with J gene TRBJ2-7; D may be TRBD1 (6 bases). The CDR3 runs to 14 residues. V dropped 2 bases and J dropped 2 bases, with 11 bases sitting between them. Germline lookup yields CDR1 SGHDT and CDR2 YYEEEE. The CDR3 region has the DNA TGTGCCAGCAGCTTCCCGACAGGCCCCTACGAGCAGTACTTC. Protein: CASSFPTGPYEQYF.

The V and J genes are TRBV28 and TRBJ1-2; D gene ambiguous. This CDR3 region has 15 residues. V was clipped by 4 bases and J by 0 bases, with 12 bases between them. Germline values: CDR1 MDHEN, CDR2 SYDVKM. The CDR3 reads CASSSPLKTNYGYTF. The DNA for the CDR3 is TGTGCCAGCAGTTCCCCACTCAAAACTAACTATGGCTACACCTTC.

The chain has TRBV11-2 and TRBJ2-7; 10 positions match TRBD2. Trimming took 3 bases from V and 1 from J; bases not matched to a gene: 15. Per the germline V gene, CDR1 is SGHAT and CDR2 is FQNNGV. This CDR3 comprises 19 residues. Here the CDR3 DNA reads TGTGCCAGCAGCTTCCGTACCCCCGGGCTAGCGGGAGTTTCCTACGAGCAGTACTTC. Translating it yields CASSFRTPGLAGVSYEQYF.

This sequence joins TRBV9 and TRBJ2-2; D is perhaps TRBD2 (5 bases). Germline V gives CDR1 SGDLS, CDR2 YYNGEE. The CDR3 length is 13 residues. The germline V and J ends were trimmed by 3 bases and 6 bases, with 9 bases remaining between them. The CDR3 bases are TGTGCCAGCAGCGATCTAGCCGCCGGGGAGCTGTTTTTT. This encodes CASSDLAAGELFF.

The chain employs TRBV5-1 and TRBJ1-4, with D tentatively TRBD1 (6 bases). CDR3 length equals 14 residues. In germline, CDR1 is SGHRS, CDR2 YFSETQ. The V end was cut by 3 bases, the J end by 7 bases, with 13 bases between. CDR3 residues: CASSSRGGFEKLFF. CDR3 nucleotide sequence: TGCGCCAGCAGCTCTAGGGGGGGGTTTGAAAAACTGTTTTTT.

This sequence joins TRBV28 and TRBJ2-6; 8 bases map to TRBD1. Germline V gene lookup returns CDR1 MDHEN and CDR2 SYDVKM. The CDR3 loop spans 15 amino acids. J was trimmed by 4 bases and V by 5 bases; bases with no gene match: 4. The CDR3 DNA reads TGTGCCAGCAGTACCAGGGGGCCCGGGGCCAACGTCCTGACTTTC. Its translation: CASSTRGPGANVLTF.

The chain combines TRBV19 with TRBJ2-7; 11 bases match TRBD1. V shed 7 bases and J 6 bases; nucleotides not matched to a gene: 8. CDR3 length: 14 amino acids. Germline V gives CDR1 LNHDA, CDR2 SQIVND (reference sequence). The CDR3 nucleotides read TGTGCCAGTAAGGGGAGAGGGACAGGGGGCGAGCAGTACTTC. Encoded protein: CASKGRGTGGEQYF.

The gene calls are TRBV6-6 and TRBJ1-6; D gene uncertain. The CDR3 totals 13 residues. Germline assignment: CDR1 MNHNY and CDR2 SVGAGI (reference sequence). Trimming cost V 6 bases and J 8 bases, with 11 bases left between them. In DNA, the CDR3 is TGTGCCAGCAGAGCCCTCACCTATTCACCCCTCCACTTT. This translates into CASRALTYSPLHF.